This T cell receptor beta chain was observed in a study of human T cells and chemical hapten exposure. Turning to the study itself: Patients, chiefly female, had alopecia areata, totalis or universalis.

Stated time point: patch test 2, 6 weeks after DPC sensitization. Described treatment: therapeutic diphenylcyclopropenone sensitization with weekly scalp DPC. Study conclusions and caveats: Because they had alopecia, donors may respond immunologically unlike healthy people. DPC sensitization left the count of TCRs above 1 in 1000 unchanged. The study found expanded TCRs formed significantly more large CDR3 similarity clusters than controls.

The CDR3 is 17 amino acids. Deletions cut 0 bases from V and 2 bases from J, with 16 bases between. CDR1 LGHNA and CDR2 YNFKEQ come from the germline V gene. At least ten counts were recorded for this clonotype. No antigen is known for it. TCRdb used MiXCR to reprocess the RACE reads, holding one entry per CDR3 protein. The data contain a few hundred thousand distinct CDR3 sequences, 6% to 7% of them singletons. The sequence was obtained from a woman aged 18-29 years with alopecia areata. Some clones in this sample may be carry-over from other donors' samples. The sample here was whole blood, taken in connection with sensitization to the hapten diphenylcyclopropenone (DPC). The chain carries TRBV4-2 and TRBJ1-2; D is uncertain. The DNA for the CDR3 is TGTGCCAGCAGCCAAGACGGCCCAGCTTGGAACAACTATGGCTACACCTTC. Translated: CASSQDGPAWNNYGYTF.